Below are 10 T cell receptor beta chains sequenced from a single sample in a study of pediatric ulcerative colitis. The rectum was sampled with one to two pinch biopsies at colonoscopy. Data came from immunoSEQ multiplex PCR; TCRdb stores just in-frame clones and leaves some out. The sample records some 10,000 clones, roughly 82% being singletons. Sequenced sample: gut tissue. The receptors here all came from a girl aged 10 to 17 who was a control in a study of pediatric ulcerative colitis.

V usage is TRBV5-4 and J usage is TRBJ2-3; D is undetermined. This CDR3 is 13 amino acids long. Trimming stripped 0 bases from V and 3 bases from J, with 5 bases between. Germline-derived CDR1 and CDR2 are SGHNT and YYREEE (reference sequence). The CDR3 reads CASSLVGTDTQYF. The DNA of the CDR3 is TGTGCCAGCAGCTTGGTCGGGACAGATACGCAGTATTTT.

This clone turned up a few times. Here the CDR3 DNA reads TGTGCCAGCAGTCCCCACACAAGGACGAACACTGAAGCTTTCTTT. This gives the protein CASSPHTRTNTEAFF. The V call is TRBV27, the J call TRBJ1-1; D unclear. Germline loops: CDR1 MNHEY, CDR2 SMNVEV (reference sequence). V was clipped by 5 bases and J by 1 base, with 14 bases between them. The CDR3 contains 15 residues.

The CDR3 sequence: CASSGGQLNTGELFF. The DNA of the CDR3 is TGTGCCAGCAGCGGGGGACAGTTAAACACCGGGGAGCTGTTTTTT. The chain joins TRBV5-5 to TRBJ2-2, with 7 bases identical to TRBD1. With V trimmed by 4 bases and J by 2 bases, 5 bases remained unmatched. The CDR3 has 15 residues. The germline gives CDR1 SGHKS, CDR2 YYEKEE (reference sequence).

The chain couples TRBV28 to TRBJ2-1; TRBD2 agrees at 8 bases. Germline CDR1 MDHEN, CDR2 SYDVKM. J was trimmed by 0 bases and V by 6 bases; bases with no gene match: 10. CDR3 length equals 17 residues. The CDR3 loop reads CASRPRGGGSSYNEQFF. The CDR3 nucleotides are TGTGCCAGCAGACCCCGGGGGGGCGGGAGCTCCTACAATGAGCAGTTCTTC.

This rearrangement joins TRBV4-1 to TRBJ1-2; no reliable D call. Between the trimmed V and J ends, which lost 4 bases and 0 bases, there was a span of 6 bases. This CDR3 region has 13 residues. Germline V gene sequence: CDR1 MGHRA, CDR2 YSYEKL. In DNA form, the CDR3 reads TGCGCCAGCAGCCCCCATACTAACTATGGCTACACCTTC. It specifies CASSPHTNYGYTF.

CDR3 in DNA: TGCGCCAGCAGCTTCCGGGGTGACACCTACGAGCAGTACTTC. Translated: CASSFRGDTYEQYF. V is TRBV5-1 and J is TRBJ2-7; tentative D call: TRBD2 (5 bases). V was clipped by 2 bases and J by 2 bases, with 11 bases between them. Germline loops: CDR1 SGHRS, CDR2 YFSETQ. This CDR3 has 14 residues.

The gene calls are TRBV28 and TRBJ2-7; unclear D gene. Germline CDR1 and CDR2: MDHEN and SYDVKM. V was shortened by 2 bases and J by 2 bases, with 13 bases between the two germline ends. This CDR3 has 15 amino acids. CDR3 sequence reads: CASSLHGMTPYEQYF. In DNA form, the CDR3 reads TGTGCCAGCAGTTTACACGGAATGACCCCCTACGAGCAGTACTTC.

This clone was seen more than once but under ten times. This chain uses TRBV28 with TRBJ2-1, with D maybe TRBD2 (6 bases). This CDR3 has 15 amino acids. Germline assignment: CDR1 MDHEN and CDR2 SYDVKM. The V and J ends lost 4 bases and 8 bases respectively, with 18 bases between them. CDR3 sequence reads: CASSSPGLQPHEQFF. The CDR3 DNA is TGTGCCAGCAGTTCCCCGGGACTCCAACCCCATGAGCAGTTCTTC.

The chain joins TRBV30 to TRBJ2-7; maybe TRBD2 (5 bases). V was clipped by 3 bases and J by 3 bases, with 12 bases between them. Germline V gene data show CDR1 as GTSNPN and CDR2 as SVGIG (reference sequence). The CDR3 is 13 residues long. The DNA for the CDR3 is TGTGCCTGGAGGCGAGGGAAAGGCTACGAGCAGTACTTC. Translating gives CAWRRGKGYEQYF.

This clone was detected only once. In DNA form, the CDR3 reads TGTGCCAGTAGCCCGCTTGGACCCGTCACAGATACGCAGTATTTT. It translates to CASSPLGPVTDTQYF. The chain is built from TRBV19 and TRBJ2-3; D unresolved. This CDR3 spans 15 amino acids. Trimming pared 6 bases from V and 2 bases from J, leaving 15 bases between. From germline, CDR1 is LNHDA and CDR2 SQIVND (reference sequence).